This TCR beta chain came from a study of blood T cell repertoires in COVID-19. The wider study: Whether acute or convalescent, the COVID-19 samples came from the United States, Italy and Spain.

Original methodology: How many nucleated cells were present was estimated from reference gene primer amplification. Only in-frame clones appear in the TCRdb table, and some are missing; sequencing was by immunoSEQ multiplex PCR. That table gives V, J and clone size, and the DNA gave D and trimming. Of about 120,000 clones listed, nearly 90% are singletons. V shed 2 bases and J 2 bases; nucleotides not matched to a gene: 10. The CDR3 runs 16 residues. Germline CDR1 and CDR2: SGHRS and YFSETQ. Sequencing was done on a sample of peripheral blood. V and J are TRBV5-1 and TRBJ2-7; the match to TRBD1 covers 7 bases. The receptor's source is a woman between 55 and 75 years old with COVID-19, enrolled during active disease. The CDR3 reads CASSLAPGQSTYEQYF. In nucleotides, the CDR3 is TGCGCCAGCAGCTTAGCTCCGGGACAGAGTACCTACGAGCAGTACTTC.